The T cell receptor (beta chain) under discussion was sequenced for a study of vaccination and CD4 T cells after COVID-19. Regarding treatment: approximately nine-day PBMC culture with coronavirus spike peptide pools or control peptides (ViraFEST assay). The ends lost 3 bases at V and 4 bases at J; junction bases unmatched: 2. Germline-derived CDR1 and CDR2 are LNHDA and SQIVND (reference sequence). The CDR3 is 14 amino acids. Points on this clonotype: Its antigen is not known.

Cultured CD4+ T cell DNA underwent sequencing with the Oncomine TCR Beta short-read assay. Extraction of genomic DNA was performed on cultured CD4+ T cells. TCRdb ran MiXCR on the PCR reads and lists one entry per CDR3 protein. The repertoire holds some 9,000 distinct CDR3 sequences, with 73% as singletons. The clonotype originates from a human donor who had recovered from COVID-19. The V gene is TRBV19, the J gene TRBJ2-2; 7 positions agree with TRBD2. Material for sequencing was CD4+ T cells from blood, cultured in vitro. The CDR3 is CASSMGGGTGELFF. In DNA form, the CDR3 reads TGTGCCAGTAGTATGGGCGGGGGCACCGGGGAGCTGTTTTTT.